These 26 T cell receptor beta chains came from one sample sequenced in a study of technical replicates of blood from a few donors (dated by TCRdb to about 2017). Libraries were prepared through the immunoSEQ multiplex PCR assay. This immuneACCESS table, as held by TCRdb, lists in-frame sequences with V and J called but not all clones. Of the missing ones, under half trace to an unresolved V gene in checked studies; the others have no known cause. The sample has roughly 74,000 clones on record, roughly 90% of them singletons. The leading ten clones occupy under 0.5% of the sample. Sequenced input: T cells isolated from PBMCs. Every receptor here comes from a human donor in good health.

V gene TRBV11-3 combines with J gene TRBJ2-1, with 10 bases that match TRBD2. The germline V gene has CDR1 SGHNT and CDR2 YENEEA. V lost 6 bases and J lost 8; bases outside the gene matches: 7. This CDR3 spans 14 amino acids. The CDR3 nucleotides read TGTGCCAGCAGGGATAGCGGGAGGATCGATGAGCAGTTCTTC. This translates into CASRDSGRIDEQFF.

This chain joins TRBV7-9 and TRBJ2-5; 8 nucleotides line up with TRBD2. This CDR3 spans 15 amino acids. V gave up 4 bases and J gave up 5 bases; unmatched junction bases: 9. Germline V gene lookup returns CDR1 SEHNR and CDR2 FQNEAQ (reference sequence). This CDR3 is CASSSKRRGGETQYF. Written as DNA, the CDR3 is TGTGCCAGCAGCTCAAAAAGACGGGGGGGGGAGACCCAGTACTTC.

The CDR3, as DNA: TGTGCCAGCGCCGGGACAGGGAACACTGAAGCTTTCTTT. Its protein is CASAGTGNTEAFF. The chain recombines TRBV7-3 with TRBJ1-1; 8 nucleotides align to TRBD1. The CDR3 has 13 amino acids. Trimming removed 8 bases from V and 1 base from J; junction bases left unmatched: 3. Germline CDR1 reads SGHTA; CDR2 reads FQGTGA.

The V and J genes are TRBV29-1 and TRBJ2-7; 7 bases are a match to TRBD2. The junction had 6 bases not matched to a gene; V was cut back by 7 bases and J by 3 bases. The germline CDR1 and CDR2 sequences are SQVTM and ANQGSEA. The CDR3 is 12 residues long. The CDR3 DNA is TGCAGCGCTAGGGACTACAGCTACGAGCAGTACTTC. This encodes CSARDYSYEQYF.

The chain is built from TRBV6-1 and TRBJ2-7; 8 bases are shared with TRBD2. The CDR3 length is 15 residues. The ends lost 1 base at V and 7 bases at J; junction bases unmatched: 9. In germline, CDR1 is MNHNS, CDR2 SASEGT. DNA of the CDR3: TGTGCCAGCAGTGAAGGACTGGGACTAGTGGGTGAGCAGTACTTC. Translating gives CASSEGLGLVGEQYF.

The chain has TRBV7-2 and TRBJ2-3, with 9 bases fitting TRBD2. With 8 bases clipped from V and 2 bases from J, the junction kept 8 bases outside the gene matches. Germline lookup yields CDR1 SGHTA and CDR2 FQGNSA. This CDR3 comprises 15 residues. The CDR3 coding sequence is TGTGCCAGCTGGGGCGGGAGGGCCTTCACAGATACGCAGTATTTT. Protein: CASWGGRAFTDTQYF.

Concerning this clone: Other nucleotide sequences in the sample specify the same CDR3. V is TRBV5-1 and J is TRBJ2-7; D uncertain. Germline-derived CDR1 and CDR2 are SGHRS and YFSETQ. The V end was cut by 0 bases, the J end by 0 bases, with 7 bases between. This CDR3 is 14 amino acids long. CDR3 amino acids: CASSLGPGSYEQYF. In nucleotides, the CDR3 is TGCGCCAGCAGCTTGGGGCCTGGCTCCTACGAGCAGTACTTC.

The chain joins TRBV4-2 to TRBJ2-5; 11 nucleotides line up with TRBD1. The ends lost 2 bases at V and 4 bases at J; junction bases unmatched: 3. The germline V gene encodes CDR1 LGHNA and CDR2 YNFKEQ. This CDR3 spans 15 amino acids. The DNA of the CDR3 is TGTGCCAGCAGCCAAACCGGGACAGGGGGAGAGACCCAGTACTTC. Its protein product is CASSQTGTGGETQYF.

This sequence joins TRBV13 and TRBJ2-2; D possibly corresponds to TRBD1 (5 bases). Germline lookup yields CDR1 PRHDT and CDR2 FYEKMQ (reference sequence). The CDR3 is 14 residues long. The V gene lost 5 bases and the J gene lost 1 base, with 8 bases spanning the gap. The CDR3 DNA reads TGTGCCAGCAGCGCACAGGTGAACACCGGGGAGCTGTTTTTT. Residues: CASSAQVNTGELFF.

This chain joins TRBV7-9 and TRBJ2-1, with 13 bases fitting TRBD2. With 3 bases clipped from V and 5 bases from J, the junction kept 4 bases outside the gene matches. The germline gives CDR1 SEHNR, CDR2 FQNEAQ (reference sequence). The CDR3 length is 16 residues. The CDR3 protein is CASSLWTSGSNNEQFF. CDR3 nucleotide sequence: TGTGCCAGCAGCTTGTGGACTAGCGGGAGCAACAATGAGCAGTTCTTC.

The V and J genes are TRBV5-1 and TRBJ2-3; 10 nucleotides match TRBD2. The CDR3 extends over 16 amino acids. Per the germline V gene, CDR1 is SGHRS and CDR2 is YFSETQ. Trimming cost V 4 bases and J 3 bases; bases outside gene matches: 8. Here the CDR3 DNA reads TGCGCCAGCAGCAGTAGCGGGAGGTCCGGGACAGATACGCAGTATTTT. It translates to CASSSSGRSGTDTQYF. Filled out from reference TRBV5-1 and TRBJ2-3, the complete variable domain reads KAGVTQTPRYLIKTRGQQVTLSCSPISGHRSVSWYQQTPGQGLQFLFEYFSETQRNKGNFPGRFSGRQFSNSRSEMNVSTLELGDSALYLCASSSSGRSGTDTQYFGPGTRLTVL.

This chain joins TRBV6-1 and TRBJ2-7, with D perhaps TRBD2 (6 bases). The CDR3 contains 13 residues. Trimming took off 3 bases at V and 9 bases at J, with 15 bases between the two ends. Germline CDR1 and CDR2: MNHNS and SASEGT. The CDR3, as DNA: TGTGCCAGCAGTGACAGGGAGGTGGATTCGCAGTACTTC. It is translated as CASSDREVDSQYF.

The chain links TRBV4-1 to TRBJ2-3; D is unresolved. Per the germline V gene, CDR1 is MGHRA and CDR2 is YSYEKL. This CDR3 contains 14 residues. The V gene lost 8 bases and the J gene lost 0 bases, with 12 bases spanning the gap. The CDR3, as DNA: TGCGCCAGCCGCCGTGAGACTAGCACAGATACGCAGTATTTT. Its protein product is CASRRETSTDTQYF.

The CDR3, as DNA: TGTGCCAGCAGCTTACAGGGGGCTCCCCAGGGGTTCTCCGGAAACACCATATATTTT. Amino acid sequence: CASSLQGAPQGFSGNTIYF. The chain uses TRBV11-2 and TRBJ1-3; 8 bases fit TRBD1. Germline values: CDR1 SGHAT, CDR2 FQNNGV. J was trimmed by 4 bases and V by 2 bases; bases with no gene match: 16. The CDR3 spans 19 residues. The whole variable domain, filled in from reference TRBV11-2 and TRBJ1-3, reads EAGVAQSPRYKIIEKRQSVAFWCNPISGHATLYWYQQILGQGPKLLIQFQNNGVVDDSQLPKDRFSAERLKGVDSTLKIQPAKLEDSAVYLCASSLQGAPQGFSGNTIYFGEGSWLTVV.

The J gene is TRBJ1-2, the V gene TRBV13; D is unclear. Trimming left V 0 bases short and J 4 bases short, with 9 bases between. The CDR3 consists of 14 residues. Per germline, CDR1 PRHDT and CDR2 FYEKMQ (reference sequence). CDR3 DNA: TGTGCCAGCAGCTTAGGGTCCAGGTCCTATGGCTACACCTTC. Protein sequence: CASSLGSRSYGYTF.

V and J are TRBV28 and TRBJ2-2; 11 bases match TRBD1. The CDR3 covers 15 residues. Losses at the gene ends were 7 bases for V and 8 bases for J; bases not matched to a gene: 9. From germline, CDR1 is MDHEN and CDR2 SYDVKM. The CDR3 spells CASTPRGTGGGELFF. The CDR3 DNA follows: TGTGCCAGCACCCCCCGGGGGACAGGGGGAGGGGAGCTGTTTTTT.

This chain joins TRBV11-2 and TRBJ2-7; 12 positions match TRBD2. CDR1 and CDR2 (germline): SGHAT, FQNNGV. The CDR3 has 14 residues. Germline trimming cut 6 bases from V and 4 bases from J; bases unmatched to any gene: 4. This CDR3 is CASRRTSGNYEQYF. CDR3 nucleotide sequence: TGTGCCAGCAGACGGACTAGCGGGAATTACGAGCAGTACTTC. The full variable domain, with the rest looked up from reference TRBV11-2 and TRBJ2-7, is EAGVAQSPRYKIIEKRQSVAFWCNPISGHATLYWYQQILGQGPKLLIQFQNNGVVDDSQLPKDRFSAERLKGVDSTLKIQPAKLEDSAVYLCASRRTSGNYEQYFGPGTRLTVT.

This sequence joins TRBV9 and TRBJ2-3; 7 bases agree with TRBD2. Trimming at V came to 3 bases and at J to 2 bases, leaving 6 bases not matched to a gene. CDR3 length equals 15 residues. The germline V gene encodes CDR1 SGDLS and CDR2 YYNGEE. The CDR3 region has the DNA TGTGCCAGCAGCGCTAGCGGTCCGGTCACAGATACGCAGTATTTT. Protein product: CASSASGPVTDTQYF.

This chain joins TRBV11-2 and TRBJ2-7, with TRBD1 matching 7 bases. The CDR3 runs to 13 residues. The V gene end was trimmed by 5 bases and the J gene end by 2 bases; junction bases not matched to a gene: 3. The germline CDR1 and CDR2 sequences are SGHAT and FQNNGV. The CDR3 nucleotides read TGTGCCAGCAGCATGGGACAGACCTACGAGCAGTACTTC. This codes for CASSMGQTYEQYF.

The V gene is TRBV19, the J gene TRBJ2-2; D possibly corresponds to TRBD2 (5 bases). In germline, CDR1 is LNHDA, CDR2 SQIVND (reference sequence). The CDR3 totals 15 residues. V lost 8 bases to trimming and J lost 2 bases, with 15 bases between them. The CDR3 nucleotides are TGTGCCAGTTCGGGGAGCACTTATAACACCGGGGAGCTGTTTTTT. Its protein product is CASSGSTYNTGELFF.

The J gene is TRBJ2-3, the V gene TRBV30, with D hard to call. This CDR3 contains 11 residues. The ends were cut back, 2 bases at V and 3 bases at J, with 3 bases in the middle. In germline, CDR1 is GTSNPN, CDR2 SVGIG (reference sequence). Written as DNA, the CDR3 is TGTGCCTGGAGTCCTACAGATACGCAGTATTTT. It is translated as CAWSPTDTQYF.

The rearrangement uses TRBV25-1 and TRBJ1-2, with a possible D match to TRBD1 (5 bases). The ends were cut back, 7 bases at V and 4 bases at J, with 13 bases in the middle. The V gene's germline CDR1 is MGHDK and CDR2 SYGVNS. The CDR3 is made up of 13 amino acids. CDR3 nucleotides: TGTGCCAGCATAGGCAGGGTACCCTATGGCTACACCTTC. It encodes CASIGRVPYGYTF.

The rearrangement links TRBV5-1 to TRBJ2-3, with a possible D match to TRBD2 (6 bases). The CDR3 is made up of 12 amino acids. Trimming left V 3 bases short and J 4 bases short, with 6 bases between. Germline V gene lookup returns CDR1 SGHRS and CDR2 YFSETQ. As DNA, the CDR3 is TGCGCCAGCAGCTGGGGGGCAGATACGCAGTATTTT. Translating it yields CASSWGADTQYF.

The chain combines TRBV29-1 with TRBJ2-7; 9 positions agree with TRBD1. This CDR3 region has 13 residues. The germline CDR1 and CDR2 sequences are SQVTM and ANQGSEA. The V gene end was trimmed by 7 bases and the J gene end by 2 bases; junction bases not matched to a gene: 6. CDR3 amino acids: CSATGGSTYEQYF. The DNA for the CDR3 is TGCAGCGCTACAGGGGGCTCCACCTACGAGCAGTACTTC.

CDR3 DNA: TGTGCCTGTTTGGGGCCTTTGAACACTGAAGCTTTCTTT. The encoded protein is CACLGPLNTEAFF. The rearrangement joins TRBV30 to TRBJ1-1, with D possibly being TRBD1 (5 bases). The length of the CDR3 is 13 residues. Germline CDR1 GTSNPN, CDR2 SVGIG (reference sequence). The V and J ends lost 6 bases and 0 bases respectively, with 11 bases between them.

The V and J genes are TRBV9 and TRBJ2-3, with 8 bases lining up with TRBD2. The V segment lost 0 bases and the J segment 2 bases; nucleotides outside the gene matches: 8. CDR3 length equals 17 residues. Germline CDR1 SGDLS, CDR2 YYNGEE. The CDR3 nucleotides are TGTGCCAGCAGCGTAGATCGTCGCGGGGGGAACACAGATACGCAGTATTTT. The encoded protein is CASSVDRRGGNTDTQYF.